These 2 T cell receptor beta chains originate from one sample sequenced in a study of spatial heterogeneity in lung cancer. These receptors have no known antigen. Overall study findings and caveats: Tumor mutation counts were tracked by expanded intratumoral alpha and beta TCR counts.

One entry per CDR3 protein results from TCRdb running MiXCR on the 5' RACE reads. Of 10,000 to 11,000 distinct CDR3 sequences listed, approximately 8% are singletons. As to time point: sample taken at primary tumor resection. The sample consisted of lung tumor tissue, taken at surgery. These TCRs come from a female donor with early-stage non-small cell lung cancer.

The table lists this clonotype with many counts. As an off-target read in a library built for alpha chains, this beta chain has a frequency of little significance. This CDR3 is CASSHPRGHTASYNSPLHF. The CDR3 region has the DNA TGTGCCAGCAGCCACCCCCGGGGCCACACCGCCTCCTATAATTCACCCCTCCACTTT. The chain employs TRBV7-2 and TRBJ1-6; D might be TRBD1 (5 bases). This CDR3 comprises 19 residues. The ends were cut back, 5 bases at V and 0 bases at J, with 20 bases in the middle. Germline V gene lookup returns CDR1 SGHTA and CDR2 FQGNSA. Using reference TRBV7-2 and TRBJ1-6 for the parts outside the CDR3, the full variable domain is GAGVSQSPSNKVTEKGKDVELRCDPISGHTALYWYRQSLGQGLEFLIYFQGNSAPDKSGLPSDRFSAERTGGSVSTLTIQRTQQEDSAVYLCASSHPRGHTASYNSPLHFGNGTRLTVT.

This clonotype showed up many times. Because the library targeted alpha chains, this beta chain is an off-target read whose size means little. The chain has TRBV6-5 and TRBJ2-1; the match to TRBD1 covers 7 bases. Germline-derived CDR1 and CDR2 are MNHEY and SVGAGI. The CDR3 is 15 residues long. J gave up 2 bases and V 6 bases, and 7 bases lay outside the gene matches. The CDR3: CASSPRTGAYNEQFF. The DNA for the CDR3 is TGTGCCAGCAGCCCAAGGACAGGTGCCTACAATGAGCAGTTCTTC.